Listed here are 23 T cell receptor beta chains from one sample, sequenced in a study of STAT3 mutations in large granular lymphocyte leukemia (dated by TCRdb to the late 2010s). Study-wide findings and limitations: Every T-LGLL patient showed at least one immunodominant TCRbeta clonotype, and about half showed multiple immunodominant subclonotypes.

For these TCRs, the target antigens are not known. The receptor library was made with the immunoSEQ multiplex PCR assay. The immuneACCESS repertoire file appears here via TCRdb, limited to in-frame rearrangements. These files lack a portion of the clones; in checked studies, under half of the deficit traces to unresolved V genes, and the cause of the others is not known. For this sample the table gives about 4,200 clones, of which around 66% were detected only once. Roughly two thirds of the sample rests with the top ten. Material: peripheral blood mononuclear cells. Source of these receptors: a man in his 60s with T-cell large granular lymphocyte leukemia. Some clones in this sample may be carry-over from other donors' samples. The age is the age at diagnosis.

The chain is built from TRBV7-9 and TRBJ1-2; the D gene is possibly TRBD1 (6 bases). There are 14 residues in the CDR3. The V end lost 4 bases, the J end lost 8 bases, and 17 bases lay between the germline ends. The V gene's germline CDR1 is SEHNR and CDR2 FQNEAQ (reference sequence). The CDR3 DNA is TGTGCCAGCAGCTCAATTACAGGGACTGACGGCTACACCTTC. Protein product: CASSSITGTDGYTF. Full variable domain (outside the CDR3, taken from reference TRBV7-9 and TRBJ1-2): DTGVSQNPRHKITKRGQNVTFRCDPISEHNRLYWYRQTLGQGPEFLTYFQNEAQLEKSRLLSDRFSAERPKGSFSTLEIQRTEQGDSAMYLCASSSITGTDGYTFGSGTRLTVV.

The rearrangement uses TRBV5-4 and TRBJ2-5, with D tentatively TRBD1 or TRBD2 (6 bases each). The CDR3 sequence is 16 residues long. V lost 4 bases and J lost 1, with 17 bases in between. The germline gives CDR1 SGHNT, CDR2 YYREEE (reference sequence). This CDR3 reads CASSGFSKGGQETQYF. The CDR3 nucleotides are TGTGCCAGCAGCGGATTTAGTAAGGGGGGCCAAGAGACCCAGTACTTC.

This clone was picked up a small number of times. The chain has TRBV7-9 and TRBJ1-2; D unresolved. Per germline, CDR1 SEHNR and CDR2 FQNEAQ (reference sequence). V dropped 1 base and J dropped 8 bases, with 11 bases sitting between them. CDR3 length equals 13 residues. Here the CDR3 reads CASSLGPLVGYTF. The CDR3 DNA is TGTGCCAGCAGCTTAGGCCCCTTAGTCGGCTACACCTTC.

The rearrangement links TRBV9 to TRBJ2-5, with D maybe TRBD2 (5 bases). Germline lookup yields CDR1 SGDLS and CDR2 YYNGEE. The CDR3 has 16 amino acids. V lost 4 bases to trimming and J lost 0 bases, with 16 bases between them. DNA for the CDR3: TGTGCCAGCAGCCCCGAGGGCTTGAGGGACCAAGAGACCCAGTACTTC. Protein product: CASSPEGLRDQETQYF.

The chain links TRBV30 to TRBJ1-1; no clear D. The CDR3 is 14 residues long. Germline CDR1 and CDR2: GTSNPN and SVGIG (reference sequence). Trimming removed 7 bases from V and 0 bases from J, with 15 bases in between. CDR3: CASDPLSLNTEAFF. In DNA form, the CDR3 reads TGTGCCTCGGACCCTTTGTCCCTGAACACTGAAGCTTTCTTT.

The rearrangement joins TRBV6-5 to TRBJ1-5, with D tentatively TRBD1 (5 bases). In germline, CDR1 is MNHEY, CDR2 SVGAGI. The ends were cut back, 0 bases at V and 10 bases at J, with 10 bases in the middle. This CDR3 region has 13 residues. CDR3 sequence: CASSYSSGGPQHF. The CDR3 DNA reads as TGTGCCAGCAGTTACTCGAGTGGGGGACCCCAGCATTTT.

The rearrangement links TRBV5-6 to TRBJ1-2, with D unclear. CDR1 and CDR2 (germline): SGHDT, YYEEEE. The V end was cut by 0 bases, the J end by 0 bases, with 6 bases between. The CDR3 loop spans 14 amino acids. Written as DNA, the CDR3 is TGTGCCAGCAGCTTGGGACGGACTAACTATGGCTACACCTTC. This encodes CASSLGRTNYGYTF.

This chain connects TRBV28 to TRBJ1-6, with D perhaps TRBD1 (5 bases). The CDR3 consists of 12 residues. CDR1 is MDHEN, CDR2 SYDVKM, per germline. V lost 6 bases and J lost 15, with 15 bases in between. CDR3 protein: CASSPPRGGLHF. CDR3 bases: TGTGCCAGCAGCCCCCCGAGGGGAGGCCTCCACTTT.

This clone appeared a few times. The chain links TRBV9 to TRBJ2-7; D perhaps matches TRBD1 (6 bases). CDR3 length: 14 residues. With 7 bases removed from V and 1 base from J, the gap between germline ends came to 15 bases. Germline V gene lookup returns CDR1 SGDLS and CDR2 YYNGEE. CDR3 sequence reads: CASGKDSLSYEQYF. CDR3 DNA: TGTGCCAGCGGGAAGGACAGCCTATCCTACGAGCAGTACTTC. The whole variable domain, remainder taken from reference TRBV9 and TRBJ2-7, is DSGVTQTPKHLITATGQRVTLRCSPRSGDLSVYWYQQSLDQGLQFLIQYYNGEERAKGNILERFSAQQFPDLHSELNLSSLELGDSALYFCASGKDSLSYEQYFGPGTRLTVT.

The chain joins TRBV25-1 to TRBJ2-7; no clear D. Germline V gives CDR1 MGHDK, CDR2 SYGVNS. This CDR3 comprises 11 residues. The DNA of the CDR3 is TGTGTCAACAATTCGGCCTACGAGCAGTACGTC. As protein: CVNNSAYEQYV.

The chain employs TRBV7-9 and TRBJ1-4, with D possibly matching TRBD1 (5 bases). Germline V CDR1 and CDR2: SEHNR, FQNEAQ (reference sequence). The CDR3 has 16 amino acids. V lost 5 bases and J 6 bases, leaving 19 bases between the germline ends. This CDR3 is CASSIGQLAPDEKLFF. The CDR3 DNA reads TGTGCCAGCAGCATAGGACAACTCGCACCAGATGAAAAACTGTTTTTT. The whole variable domain, filled in from reference TRBV7-9 and TRBJ1-4, reads DTGVSQNPRHKITKRGQNVTFRCDPISEHNRLYWYRQTLGQGPEFLTYFQNEAQLEKSRLLSDRFSAERPKGSFSTLEIQRTEQGDSAMYLCASSIGQLAPDEKLFFGSGTQLSVL.

The chain links TRBV15 to TRBJ2-7; maybe TRBD1 (5 bases). Germline CDR1 is LNHNV and CDR2 is YYDKDF (reference sequence). This CDR3 is 13 amino acids long. V was cut by 0 bases and J by 3 bases, with 6 bases left in between. CDR3 sequence (DNA): TGTGCCACCAGCAGAGACGACAGCTACGAGCAGTACGTC. Its protein is CATSRDDSYEQYV.

This chain uses TRBV5-8 with TRBJ1-2, with 11 bases identical to TRBD1. The junction had 11 bases not matched to a gene; V was cut back by 6 bases and J by 7 bases. Germline CDR1 SGHTS, CDR2 YDEGEE. The CDR3 runs to 15 residues. Here the CDR3 DNA reads TGTGCCAGCACCCAGCCGGGACAGGGGGGCCGTGGCTACACCTTC. It yields the protein CASTQPGQGGRGYTF. The entire variable domain, with the rest obtained from reference TRBV5-8 and TRBJ1-2, is as follows: EAGVTQSPTHLIKTRGQQATLRCSPISGHTSVYWYQQALGLGLQFLLWYDEGEERNRGNFPPRFSGRQFPNYSSELNVNALELEDSALYLCASTQPGQGGRGYTFGSGTRLTVV.

In this sample, this clone turned up a few times. The chain carries TRBV25-1 and TRBJ1-2; 9 nucleotides line up with TRBD1. Germline CDR1 and CDR2: MGHDK and SYGVNS. The CDR3 length is 14 residues. Trimming at V came to 5 bases and at J to 4 bases, leaving 5 bases not matched to a gene. The CDR3 region has the DNA TGTGCCAGCAGTCAGGACAGGGGCCTCTATGGCTACACCTTC. Its translation is CASSQDRGLYGYTF.

This clone has a single count. This chain uses TRBV6-1 with TRBJ1-5; TRBD1 matches at 8 bases. CDR1 and CDR2 from the germline V gene are MNHNS and SASEGT. This CDR3 comprises 12 residues. The V gene end was trimmed by 6 bases and the J gene end by 11 bases; junction bases not matched to a gene: 6. The CDR3 loop is CASSDGGQAQHF. DNA for the CDR3: TGTGCCAGCAGCGACGGGGGACAGGCCCAGCATTTT.

This rearrangement joins TRBV2 to TRBJ2-1; D is unclear. The ends were cut back, 5 bases at V and 8 bases at J, with 7 bases in the middle. Looked up from germline, CDR1 is SNHLY and CDR2 is FYNNEI. The CDR3 is made up of 11 amino acids. The CDR3 protein is CASSSTDEQFF. CDR3 DNA sequence: TGTGCCAGCAGTAGTACAGATGAGCAGTTCTTC.

This clone was recorded only once. The chain joins TRBV5-1 to TRBJ1-1, with D tentatively TRBD1 (6 bases). V was clipped by 4 bases and J by 1 base, with 8 bases between them. Per germline, CDR1 SGHRS and CDR2 YFSETQ. The CDR3 runs to 13 residues. The CDR3 protein is CASSGTKNTEAFF. CDR3 DNA: TGCGCCAGCAGCGGGACAAAGAACACTGAAGCTTTCTTT.

This clone came up a few times. This rearrangement joins TRBV9 to TRBJ2-1; unclear D gene. The germline CDR1 and CDR2 sequences are SGDLS and YYNGEE. V dropped 0 bases and J dropped 8 bases, with 12 bases sitting between them. This CDR3 is 14 amino acids long. The CDR3 DNA sequence: TGTGCCAGCAGCGTAGCTGATGGGGTTCATGAGCAGTTCTTC. Its translation is CASSVADGVHEQFF.

The chain has TRBV4-1 and TRBJ1-2; possible D gene TRBD1, 5 bases. The germline gives CDR1 MGHRA, CDR2 YSYEKL. V shed 4 bases and J shed 5 bases, with 17 bases lying between them. CDR3 length: 15 residues. This CDR3 is CASSLNQVGPYGYTF. Here the CDR3 DNA reads TGCGCCAGCAGCCTGAACCAGGTGGGACCATATGGCTACACCTTC.

This clone was observed once. The V call is TRBV7-8, the J call TRBJ1-5; D unresolved. V was pared by 2 bases and J by 6 bases, with 5 bases between. This CDR3 spans 12 amino acids. The germline CDR1 and CDR2 sequences are SGHVS and FQNEAQ. The CDR3 protein is CASSLFGQPQHF. The DNA for the CDR3 is TGTGCCAGCAGCTTATTTGGTCAGCCCCAGCATTTT.

The rearrangement links TRBV6-5 to TRBJ1-6; maybe TRBD1 (5 bases). The CDR3 is 13 residues long. Trimming took 6 bases from V and 13 from J, leaving 16 bases between them. Per germline, CDR1 MNHEY and CDR2 SVGAGI. CDR3 in amino acids: CASSPGRTTPLHF. DNA for the CDR3: TGTGCCAGCAGCCCGGGACGGACGACGCCCCTCCACTTT.

This clone was seen a handful of times. A junction end diverges from the germline sequence, so it may reflect a read error. The J gene is TRBJ1-6, the V gene TRBV6-6; no reliable D call. Germline CDR1 reads MNHNY; CDR2 reads SVGAGI (reference sequence). CDR3 length equals 14 residues. This CDR3 is CASSYGSFNSPLHF. The CDR3 bases are TGTGCCAGCAGTTACGGGTCCTTTAATTCACCCCTCCACTTT.

The chain carries TRBV30 and TRBJ2-6; no definite D call. Germline V gene data show CDR1 as GTSNPN and CDR2 as SVGIG (reference sequence). The CDR3 sequence is 14 residues long. The V and J ends lost 0 bases and 1 base respectively, with 4 bases between them. CDR3 DNA: TGTGCCTGGAGTGTAAATTCTGGGGCCAACGTCCTGACTTTC. As protein: CAWSVNSGANVLTF. The full variable domain, its missing parts supplied by reference TRBV30 and TRBJ2-6, is SQTIHQWPATLVQPVGSPLSLECTVEGTSNPNLYWYRQAAGRGLQLLFYSVGIGQISSEVPQNLSASRPQDRQFILSSKKLLLSDSGFYLCAWSVNSGANVLTFGAGSRLTVL.